This TCR beta chain was profiled in a study of blood T cell repertoires in COVID-19. About the research overall: The analysed material was cDNA or gDNA that came from T cells, B-cell-depleted T cells, or PBMCs.

The protocol was immunoSEQ multiplex PCR, while the TCRdb copy is restricted to in-frame clones and leaves out a portion. The repertoire has around 290,000 clones, more than 70% of them found once; the top ten carry 7.8%. The CDR3 has 15 residues. V lost 4 bases to trimming and J lost 7 bases; unmatched junction nucleotides: 11. Per germline, CDR1 SGHRS and CDR2 YFSETQ. The sequenced sample consisted of peripheral blood. The rearrangement links TRBV5-1 to TRBJ2-1; 7 bases map to TRBD2. This receptor was obtained from a woman aged 50 to 60 who had recovered from COVID-19. The CDR3 region has the DNA TGCGCCAGCAGCACCCCCGGGGGTAGCGGGAATGAGCAGTTCTTC. Translated, it gives CASSTPGGSGNEQFF.